Sequencing of this T cell receptor (beta chain) was carried out in a study of beta chain features in type 1 diabetes. Study details: Patient and healthy donor groups were alike in age, gender and cell yields. Regarding the study as a whole: Relative to healthy donors, patients appeared to have naive, central memory and Treg TCRB repertoires that were more similar. TCRB CDR3s from Type 1 diabetes patients were moderately but significantly shorter in all four CD4+ subsets.

Expressed TCRB transcripts were sequenced because the isolated RNA had all been reverse transcribed beforehand. Here immunoSEQ multiplex PCR was the method, and the copy in TCRdb shows in-frame clones only, minus some. The sample shows 900,000 or so clones, 15% to 20% of them seen only once. This CDR3 contains 14 residues. J lost 1 base, V lost 3 bases, and 1 base had no gene match. Germline V gene sequence: CDR1 SGHAT, CDR2 FQNNGV. Details on this clone: Antigen: not known. Other DNA sequences in the same sample also yield this CDR3.

Every donor provided one heparinised blood draw, which averaged approximately 120 mL. Sequenced input: naive CD4+ T cells from blood. The chain joins TRBV11-2 to TRBJ2-3; 7 bases agree with TRBD2. This TCR derives from a woman aged 18-29 years in good health. This chain's CDR3 is CASSLAGGTDTQYF. As DNA, the CDR3 is TGTGCCAGCAGCTTGGCGGGGGGCACAGATACGCAGTATTTT.